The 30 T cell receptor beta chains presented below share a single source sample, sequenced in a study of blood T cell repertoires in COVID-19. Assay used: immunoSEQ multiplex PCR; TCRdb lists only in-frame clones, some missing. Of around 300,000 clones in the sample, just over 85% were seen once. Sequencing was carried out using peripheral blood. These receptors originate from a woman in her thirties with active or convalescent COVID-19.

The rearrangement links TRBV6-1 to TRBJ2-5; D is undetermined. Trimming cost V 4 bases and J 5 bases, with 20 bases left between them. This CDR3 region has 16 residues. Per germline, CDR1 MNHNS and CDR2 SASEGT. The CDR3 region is CASSAPVPGFLETQYF. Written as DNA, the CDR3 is TGTGCCAGCAGTGCTCCAGTCCCCGGGTTTCTGGAGACCCAGTACTTC.

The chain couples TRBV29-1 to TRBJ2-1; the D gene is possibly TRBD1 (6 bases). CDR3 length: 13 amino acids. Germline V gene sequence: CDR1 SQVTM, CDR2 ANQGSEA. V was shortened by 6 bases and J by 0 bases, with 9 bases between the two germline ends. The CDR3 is CSVGGSSYNEQFF. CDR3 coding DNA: TGCAGCGTAGGGGGTAGCTCCTACAATGAGCAGTTCTTC.

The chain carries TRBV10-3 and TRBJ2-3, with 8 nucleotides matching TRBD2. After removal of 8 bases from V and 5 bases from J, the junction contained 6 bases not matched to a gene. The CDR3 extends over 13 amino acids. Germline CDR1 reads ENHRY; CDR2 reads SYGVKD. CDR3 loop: CAIGAGGLDTQYF. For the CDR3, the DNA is TGTGCCATCGGGGCGGGGGGTCTAGATACGCAGTATTTT.

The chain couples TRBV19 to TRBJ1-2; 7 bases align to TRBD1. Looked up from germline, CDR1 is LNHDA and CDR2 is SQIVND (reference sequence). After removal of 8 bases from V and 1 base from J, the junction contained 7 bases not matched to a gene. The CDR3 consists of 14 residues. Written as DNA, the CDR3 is TGTGCCAGTTCGGAGGGGGCTGTTAACTATGGCTACACCTTC. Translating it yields CASSEGAVNYGYTF.

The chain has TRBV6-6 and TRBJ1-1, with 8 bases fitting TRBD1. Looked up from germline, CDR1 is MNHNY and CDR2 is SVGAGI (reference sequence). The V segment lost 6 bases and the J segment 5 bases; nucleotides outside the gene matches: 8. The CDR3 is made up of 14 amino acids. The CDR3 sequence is CASRFGQGGTEAFF. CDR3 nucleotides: TGTGCCAGCAGATTTGGACAGGGAGGGACTGAAGCTTTCTTT.

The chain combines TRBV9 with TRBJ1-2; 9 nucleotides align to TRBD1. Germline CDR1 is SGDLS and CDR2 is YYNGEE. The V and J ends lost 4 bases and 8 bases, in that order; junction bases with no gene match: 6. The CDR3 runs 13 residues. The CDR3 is CASSQGDRVGYTF. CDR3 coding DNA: TGTGCCAGCAGCCAGGGGGACAGGGTCGGCTACACCTTC.

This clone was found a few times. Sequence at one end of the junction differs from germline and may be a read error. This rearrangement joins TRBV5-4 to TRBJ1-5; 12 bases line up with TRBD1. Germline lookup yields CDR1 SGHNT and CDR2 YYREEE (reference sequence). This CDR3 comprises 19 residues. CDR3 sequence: CASGLVLGQGARGNQPQHF. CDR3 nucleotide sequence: TGTGCCAGCGGCTTGGTTTTGGGACAGGGGGCGAGGGGCAATCAGCCCCAGCATTTT.

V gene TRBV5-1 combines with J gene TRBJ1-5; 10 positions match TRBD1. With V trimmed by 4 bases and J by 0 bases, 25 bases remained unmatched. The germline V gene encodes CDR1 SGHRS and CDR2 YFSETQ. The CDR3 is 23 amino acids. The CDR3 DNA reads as TGCGCCAGCAGCCTAGATAACATACGACAGGGGGCGGCATATGTGGCTAGCAATCAGCCCCAGCATTTT. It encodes CASSLDNIRQGAAYVASNQPQHF.

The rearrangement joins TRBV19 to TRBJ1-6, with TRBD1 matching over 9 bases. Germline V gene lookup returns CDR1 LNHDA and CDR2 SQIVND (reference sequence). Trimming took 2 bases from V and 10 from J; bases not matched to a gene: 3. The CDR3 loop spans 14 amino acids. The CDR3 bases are TGTGCCAGTAGTATAAGGGGACAGGGCTCACCCCTCCACTTT. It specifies CASSIRGQGSPLHF.

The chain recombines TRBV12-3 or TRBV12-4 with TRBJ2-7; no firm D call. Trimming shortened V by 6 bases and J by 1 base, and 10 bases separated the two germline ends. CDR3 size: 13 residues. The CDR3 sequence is CASRIQASYEQYF. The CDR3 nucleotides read TGTGCCAGCAGAATTCAGGCGTCCTACGAGCAGTACTTC.

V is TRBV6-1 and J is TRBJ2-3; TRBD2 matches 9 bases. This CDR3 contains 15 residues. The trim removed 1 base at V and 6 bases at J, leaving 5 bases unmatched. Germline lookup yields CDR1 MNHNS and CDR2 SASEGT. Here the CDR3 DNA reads TGTGCCAGCAGTGAAGGAGGCGGGGGGGTTGATACGCAGTATTTT. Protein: CASSEGGGGVDTQYF.

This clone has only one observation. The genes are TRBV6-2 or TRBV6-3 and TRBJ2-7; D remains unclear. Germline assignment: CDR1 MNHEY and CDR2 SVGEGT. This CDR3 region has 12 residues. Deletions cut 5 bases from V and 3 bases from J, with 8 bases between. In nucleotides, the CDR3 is TGTGCCAGCAGTCCGTTAAACTACGAGCAGTACTTC. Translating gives CASSPLNYEQYF.

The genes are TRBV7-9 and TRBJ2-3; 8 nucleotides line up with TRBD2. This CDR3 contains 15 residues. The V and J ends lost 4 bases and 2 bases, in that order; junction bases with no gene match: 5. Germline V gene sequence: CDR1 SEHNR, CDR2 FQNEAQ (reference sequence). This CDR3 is CASSSSGLATDTQYF. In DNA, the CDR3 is TGTGCCAGCAGCTCGTCCGGACTAGCCACAGATACGCAGTATTTT.

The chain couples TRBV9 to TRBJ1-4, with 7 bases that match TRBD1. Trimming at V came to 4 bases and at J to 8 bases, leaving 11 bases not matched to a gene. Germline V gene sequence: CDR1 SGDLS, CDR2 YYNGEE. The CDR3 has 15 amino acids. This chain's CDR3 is CASSPGQDFKEKLFF. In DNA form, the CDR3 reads TGTGCCAGCAGCCCAGGACAGGACTTCAAGGAAAAACTGTTTTTT.

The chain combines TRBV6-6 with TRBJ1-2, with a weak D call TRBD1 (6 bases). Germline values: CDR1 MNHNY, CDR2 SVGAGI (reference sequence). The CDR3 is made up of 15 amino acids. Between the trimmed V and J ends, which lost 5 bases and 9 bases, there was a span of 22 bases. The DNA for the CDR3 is TGTGCCAGCAGTCCCGGGGGGGGGCCCCAAAGGCGCTACACCTTC. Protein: CASSPGGGPQRRYTF.

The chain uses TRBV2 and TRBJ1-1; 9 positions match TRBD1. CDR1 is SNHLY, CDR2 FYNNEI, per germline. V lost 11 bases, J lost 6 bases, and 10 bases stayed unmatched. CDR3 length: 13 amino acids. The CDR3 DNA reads TGTGCCGGTTCGGGACAGGGAACTCCTGAAGCTTTCTTT. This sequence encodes CAGSGQGTPEAFF. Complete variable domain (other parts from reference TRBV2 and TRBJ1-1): EPEVTQTPSHQVTQMGQEVILRCVPISNHLYFYWYRQILGQKVEFLVSFYNNEISEKSEIFDDQFSVERPDGSNFTLKIRSTKLEDSAMYFCAGSGQGTPEAFFGQGTRLTVV.

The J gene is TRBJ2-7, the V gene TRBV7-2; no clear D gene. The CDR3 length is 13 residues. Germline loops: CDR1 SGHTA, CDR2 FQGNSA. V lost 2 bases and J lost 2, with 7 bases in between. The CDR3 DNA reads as TGTGCCAGCAGCTTACAGGCTACCTACGAGCAGTACTTC. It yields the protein CASSLQATYEQYF.

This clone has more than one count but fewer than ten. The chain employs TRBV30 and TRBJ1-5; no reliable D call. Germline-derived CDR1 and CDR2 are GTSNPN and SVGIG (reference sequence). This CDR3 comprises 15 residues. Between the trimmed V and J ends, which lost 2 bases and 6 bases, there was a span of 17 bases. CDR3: CAWSSDGGIGQPQHF. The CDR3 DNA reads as TGTGCCTGGAGTTCAGACGGAGGCATAGGTCAGCCCCAGCATTTT.

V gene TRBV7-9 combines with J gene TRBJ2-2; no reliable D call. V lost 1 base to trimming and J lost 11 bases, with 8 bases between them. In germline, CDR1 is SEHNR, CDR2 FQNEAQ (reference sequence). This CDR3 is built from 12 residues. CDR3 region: CASSLVDSELFF. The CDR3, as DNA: TGTGCCAGCAGCTTAGTCGACTCCGAGCTGTTTTTT. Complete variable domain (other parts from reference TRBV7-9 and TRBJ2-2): DTGVSQNPRHKITKRGQNVTFRCDPISEHNRLYWYRQTLGQGPEFLTYFQNEAQLEKSRLLSDRFSAERPKGSFSTLEIQRTEQGDSAMYLCASSLVDSELFFGEGSRLTVL.

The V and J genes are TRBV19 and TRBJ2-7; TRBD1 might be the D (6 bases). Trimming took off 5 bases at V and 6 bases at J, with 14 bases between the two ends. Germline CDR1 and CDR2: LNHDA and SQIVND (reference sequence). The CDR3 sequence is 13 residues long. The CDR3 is CASSGGRRSEQYF. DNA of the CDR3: TGTGCCAGTAGTGGGGGCCGCCGGAGCGAGCAGTACTTC.

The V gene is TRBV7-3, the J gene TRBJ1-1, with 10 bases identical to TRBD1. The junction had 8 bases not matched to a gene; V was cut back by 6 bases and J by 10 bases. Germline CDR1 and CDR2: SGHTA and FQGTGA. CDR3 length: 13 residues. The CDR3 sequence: CASRLDRGGVAFF. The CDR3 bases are TGTGCCAGCAGGTTGGACAGGGGGGGCGTAGCTTTCTTT.

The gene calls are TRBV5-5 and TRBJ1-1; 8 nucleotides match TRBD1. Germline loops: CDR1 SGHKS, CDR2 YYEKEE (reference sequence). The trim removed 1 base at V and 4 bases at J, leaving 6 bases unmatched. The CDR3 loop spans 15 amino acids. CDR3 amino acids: CASSLFQGAATEAFF. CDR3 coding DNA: TGTGCCAGCAGCTTGTTCCAGGGGGCTGCCACTGAAGCTTTCTTT. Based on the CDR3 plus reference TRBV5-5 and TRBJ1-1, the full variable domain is DAGVTQSPTHLIKTRGQQVTLRCSPISGHKSVSWYQQVLGQGPQFIFQYYEKEERGRGNFPDRFSARQFPNYSSELNVNALLLGDSALYLCASSLFQGAATEAFFGQGTRLTVV.

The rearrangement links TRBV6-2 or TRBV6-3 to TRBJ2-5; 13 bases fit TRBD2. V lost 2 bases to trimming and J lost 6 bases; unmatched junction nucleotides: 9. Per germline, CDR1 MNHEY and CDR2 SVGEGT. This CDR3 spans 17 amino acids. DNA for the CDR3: TGTGCCAGCAGTTACACCTCACTAGCGGGGGGGAGGAAGACCCAGTACTTC. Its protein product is CASSYTSLAGGRKTQYF.

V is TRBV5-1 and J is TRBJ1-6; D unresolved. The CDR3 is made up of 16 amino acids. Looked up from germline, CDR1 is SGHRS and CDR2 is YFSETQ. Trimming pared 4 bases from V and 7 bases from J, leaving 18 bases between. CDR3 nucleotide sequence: TGCGCCAGCAGCCGTGGCCGGGGAAGTGAGAATTCACCCCTCCACTTT. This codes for CASSRGRGSENSPLHF.

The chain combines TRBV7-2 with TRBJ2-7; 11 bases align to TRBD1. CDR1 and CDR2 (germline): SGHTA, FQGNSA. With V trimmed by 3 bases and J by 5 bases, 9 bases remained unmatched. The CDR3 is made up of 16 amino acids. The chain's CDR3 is CASSFAGTGGGHEQYF. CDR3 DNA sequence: TGTGCCAGCAGCTTTGCCGGGACAGGGGGGGGCCACGAGCAGTACTTC. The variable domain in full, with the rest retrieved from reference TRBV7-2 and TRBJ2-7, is GAGVSQSPSNKVTEKGKDVELRCDPISGHTALYWYRQSLGQGLEFLIYFQGNSAPDKSGLPSDRFSAERTGGSVSTLTIQRTQQEDSAVYLCASSFAGTGGGHEQYFGPGTRLTVT.

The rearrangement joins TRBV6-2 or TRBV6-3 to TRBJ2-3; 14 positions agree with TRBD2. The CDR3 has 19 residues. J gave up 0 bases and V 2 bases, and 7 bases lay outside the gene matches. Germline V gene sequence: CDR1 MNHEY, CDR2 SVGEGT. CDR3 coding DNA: TGTGCCAGCAGTTACCCAGGACTAGCGGGGGGACCTAGCACAGATACGCAGTATTTT. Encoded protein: CASSYPGLAGGPSTDTQYF.

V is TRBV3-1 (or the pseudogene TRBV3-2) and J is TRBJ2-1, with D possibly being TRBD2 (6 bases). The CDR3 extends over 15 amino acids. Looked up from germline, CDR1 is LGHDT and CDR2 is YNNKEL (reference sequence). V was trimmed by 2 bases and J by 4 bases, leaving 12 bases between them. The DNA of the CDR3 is TGTGCCAGCAGCCAATTGGGGAGGCCTTACAATGAGCAGTTCTTC. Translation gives CASSQLGRPYNEQFF.

This chain's CDR3 is CASSSTGTGNTGELFF. CDR3 DNA: TGTGCCAGCAGCTCGACCGGGACAGGGAACACCGGGGAGCTGTTTTTT. The rearrangement links TRBV7-3 to TRBJ2-2; 8 positions agree with TRBD1. Germline CDR1 and CDR2: SGHTA and FQGTGA. V trimming: 4 bases; J trimming: 1 base; junction bases outside the gene matches: 5. The CDR3 consists of 16 residues.

The CDR3 spells CASSPGRDGNTIYF. In DNA form, the CDR3 reads TGTGCCAGCAGCCCCGGACGGGATGGAAACACCATATATTTT. This chain connects TRBV7-6 to TRBJ1-3; no clear D. Looked up from germline, CDR1 is SGHVS and CDR2 is FNYEAQ. Between the trimmed V and J ends, which lost 5 bases and 3 bases, there was a span of 11 bases. The CDR3 has 14 amino acids.

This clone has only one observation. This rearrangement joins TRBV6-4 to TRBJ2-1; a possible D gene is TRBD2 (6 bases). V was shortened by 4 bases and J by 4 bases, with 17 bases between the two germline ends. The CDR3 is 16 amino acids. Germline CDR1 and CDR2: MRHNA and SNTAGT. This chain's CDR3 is CASSVATGRPYNEQFF. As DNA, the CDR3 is TGTGCCAGCAGTGTCGCCACCGGGAGACCTTACAATGAGCAGTTCTTC.